This T cell receptor beta chain was sequenced during a study of CXCR3-negative and CXCR3-positive naive CD8 T cells. All TRB cDNA libraries came from 5' RACE performed with UMI labels. TCRdb reanalyzed the 5' RACE reads, giving one entry per CDR3 protein sequence and no DNA. This sample's table reports 65,000 to 75,000 distinct CDR3 sequences. Comments on this clonotype: Its antigen is as yet unknown.

The authors gated naive CD8+ T cells as CD45RO-CCR7+CD27+CD95-. Study outcomes and limitations: Compared with CXCR3-negative naive cells, CXCR3-positive naive cells showed more hydrophobic TRB CDR3s.

The CDR3 is 14 amino acids. CDR1 is LGHNA and CDR2 is YSLEER in the germline V gene. The sequence derives from a human donor in good health. Some clones in this sample may be carry-over from other donors' samples. The J gene is TRBJ2-7, the V gene TRBV4-3; TCRdb proposes TRBD1, but this gene call is untestable without DNA. The sequenced sample was naive CXCR3+ CD8+ T cells from blood. Subset here: CD45RO-CCR7+CD27+CD95- naive CD8+ T cells expressing CXCR3 (TNR3+). Here the CDR3 reads CASGPTVGGVEQYF.